This T cell receptor beta chain was recovered during a study of blood T cell repertoires in COVID-19. Study details: COVID-19 samples from acute and convalescent phases originated in the United States, Italy and Spain. In each case, the material was cDNA or gDNA derived from T cells, B-cell-depleted T cells, or PBMCs.

Under the authors' procedure: By means of reference gene primer amplification, nucleated cell counts were estimated. Sequenced by immunoSEQ multiplex PCR; TCRdb stores in-frame clones only, minus some. V, J and clone size were drawn from that table, and D and trimming were deduced from the DNA. The sample comprises about 670,000 clones, 90% of which are singletons, and about 0.26% rests with the top ten. The CDR3 totals 15 residues. V lost 2 bases, J lost 8 bases, and 15 bases lay in between. The germline V gene encodes CDR1 SGHAT and CDR2 FQNNGV. Sequenced sample: peripheral blood. This clonotype was sampled from a woman aged 18 to 35 with acute or convalescent COVID-19. The rearrangement joins TRBV11-2 to TRBJ1-4, with a possible D match to TRBD1 (6 bases). CDR3 loop: CASSLQGLGNEKLFF. The CDR3 DNA reads as TGTGCCAGCAGCTTACAGGGGCTCGGGAACGAAAAACTGTTTTTT.